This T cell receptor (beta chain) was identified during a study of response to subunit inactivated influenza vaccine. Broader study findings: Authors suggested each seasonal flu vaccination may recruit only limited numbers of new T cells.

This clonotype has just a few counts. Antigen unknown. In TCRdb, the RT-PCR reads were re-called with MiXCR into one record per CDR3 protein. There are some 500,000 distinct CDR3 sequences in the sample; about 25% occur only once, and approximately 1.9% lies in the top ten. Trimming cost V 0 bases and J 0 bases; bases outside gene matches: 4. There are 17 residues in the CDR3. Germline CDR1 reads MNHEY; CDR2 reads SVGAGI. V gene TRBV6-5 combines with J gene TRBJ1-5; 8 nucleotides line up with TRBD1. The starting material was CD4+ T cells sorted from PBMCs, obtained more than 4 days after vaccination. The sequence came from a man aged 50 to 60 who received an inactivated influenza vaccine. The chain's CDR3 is CASSYSGTGVSNQPQHF. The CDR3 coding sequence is TGTGCCAGCAGTTACTCCGGGACAGGAGTTAGCAATCAGCCCCAGCATTTT.